The clone carrying this T cell receptor beta chain was counted once. Its antigen is unknown. This entry is derived from a study of cytomegalovirus exposure and HLA in healthy donors. Findings and caveats of the study: The classifier reportedly diagnosed cytomegalovirus status with high specificity and sensitivity. As a later analysis showed, several of the most significant clusters appeared to be linked to common viral pathogens. The study designated 164 TCR beta chains cytomegalovirus-associated.

Looked up from germline, CDR1 is MDHEN and CDR2 is SYDVKM. CDR3 length: 19 residues. Trimming cost V 4 bases and J 0 bases; bases outside gene matches: 15. It was with 60 Vbeta and 13 Jbeta primers that the PCR ran. This table comes from immunoSEQ multiplex PCR, and its TCRdb copy is limited to in-frame clones, with some not included. This table has 110,000 or so clones, over 60% appearing once. The chain is built from TRBV28 and TRBJ1-1, with TRBD1 matching 9 bases. This sequence originates from a middle-aged man in good health and CMV-seropositive. Sample: PBMCs. CDR3 region: CASSYRRDRVELMNTEAFF. The CDR3 nucleotides read TGTGCCAGCAGTTACCGACGGGACAGGGTGGAATTAATGAACACTGAAGCTTTCTTT.